The 8 T cell receptor beta chains below come from one sample, sequenced in a study of blood T cell repertoires in COVID-19. Libraries were prepared by immunoSEQ multiplex PCR; TCRdb keeps only in-frame clonotypes and omits some of them. Of about 190,000 clones listed, roughly four fifths are singletons. The sample consisted of peripheral blood. These receptors all come from a woman in her thirties or forties with acute or convalescent COVID-19.

The sample holds one count of this clone. The chain joins TRBV19 to TRBJ2-7, with 10 bases identical to TRBD1. V shed 5 bases and J 2 bases; nucleotides not matched to a gene: 9. Germline CDR1 is LNHDA and CDR2 is SQIVND (reference sequence). The CDR3 is 16 residues long. In nucleotides, the CDR3 is TGTGCCAGTAGTTATATGGGCGGACAGGGGGCCTACGAGCAGTACTTC. It codes for CASSYMGGQGAYEQYF.

The CDR3 protein is CASSVGGSNQPQHF. The CDR3 DNA is TGTGCCAGCAGCGTGGGGGGGAGCAATCAGCCCCAGCATTTT. J is TRBJ1-5 and V is TRBV9; maybe TRBD1 (5 bases). The germline V and J ends were trimmed by 2 bases and 1 base, with 7 bases remaining between them. CDR1 is SGDLS, CDR2 YYNGEE, per germline. There are 14 residues in the CDR3.

This clone was recorded at least ten times. The rearrangement links TRBV6-4 to TRBJ2-1; 9 nucleotides agree with TRBD1. The CDR3 extends over 16 amino acids. After removal of 0 bases from V and 9 bases from J, the junction contained 9 bases not matched to a gene. The germline V gene encodes CDR1 MRHNA and CDR2 SNTAGT. The CDR3: CASSDSSGQGIAEQFF. The CDR3 DNA sequence: TGTGCCAGCAGTGACTCTTCGGGACAGGGAATTGCTGAGCAGTTCTTC.

V gene TRBV7-9 combines with J gene TRBJ2-3; D unresolved. The CDR3 has 12 amino acids. Germline V gene sequence: CDR1 SEHNR, CDR2 FQNEAQ (reference sequence). Trimming stripped 3 bases from V and 3 bases from J, with 4 bases between. The CDR3 reads CASSFHTDTQYF. CDR3 sequence (DNA): TGTGCCAGCAGCTTTCATACAGATACGCAGTATTTT.

The chain couples TRBV7-2 to TRBJ1-6; 10 nucleotides align to TRBD1. This CDR3 spans 19 amino acids. Trimming took 2 bases from V and 10 from J; bases not matched to a gene: 17. Germline CDR1 is SGHTA and CDR2 is FQGNSA. The CDR3 DNA reads TGTGCCAGCAGCTTATTGGGGACAGGGGCCCTGAAATCTAGCTCACCCCTCCACTTT. Residues: CASSLLGTGALKSSSPLHF.

The genes are TRBV10-3 and TRBJ1-3; 7 bases fit TRBD1. The V and J ends lost 0 bases and 3 bases, in that order; junction bases with no gene match: 5. The germline gives CDR1 ENHRY, CDR2 SYGVKD. CDR3 length: 16 residues. The CDR3 reads CAISESSAGGGNTIYF. Written as DNA, the CDR3 is TGTGCCATCAGTGAGTCGAGCGCAGGGGGTGGAAACACCATATATTTT.

This clone is a singleton in its sample. V is TRBV7-2 and J is TRBJ2-3, with 7 nucleotides matching TRBD1. This CDR3 is built from 16 residues. The V gene end was trimmed by 6 bases and the J gene end by 4 bases; junction bases not matched to a gene: 13. CDR1 and CDR2 (germline): SGHTA, FQGNSA. CDR3 residues: CASRDNRGFGSDTQYF. The CDR3 DNA is TGTGCCAGCAGGGATAACAGGGGCTTTGGGTCAGATACGCAGTATTTT.

The chain is built from TRBV7-3 and TRBJ1-1; a weak D match, TRBD1 (5 bases). The CDR3 consists of 17 residues. Germline V gives CDR1 SGHTA, CDR2 FQGTGA. Deletions cut 5 bases from V and 6 bases from J, with 25 bases between. CDR3 loop: CASSETDIIRDPAEAFF. The CDR3 coding sequence is TGTGCCAGCAGCGAAACCGACATAATCAGGGATCCGGCTGAAGCTTTCTTT.